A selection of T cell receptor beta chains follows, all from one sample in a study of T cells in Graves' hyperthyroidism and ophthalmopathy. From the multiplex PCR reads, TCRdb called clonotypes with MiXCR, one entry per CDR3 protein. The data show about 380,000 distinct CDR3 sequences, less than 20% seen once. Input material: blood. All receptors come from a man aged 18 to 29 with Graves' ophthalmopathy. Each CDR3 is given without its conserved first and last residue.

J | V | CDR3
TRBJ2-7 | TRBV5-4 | ASSSGPTIILEQY
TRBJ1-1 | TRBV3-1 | ASSQGWGGTEAF
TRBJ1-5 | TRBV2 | ASTRAGNSNQPQH
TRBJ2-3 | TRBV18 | ASGRVSGSDTQY
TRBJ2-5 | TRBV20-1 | SAKNRFSGTQY
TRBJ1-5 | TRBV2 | ASSPQAAGALGGQPQH
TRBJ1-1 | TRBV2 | ASRGQGARNTEAF
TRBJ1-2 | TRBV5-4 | ASSLGSWWGYT
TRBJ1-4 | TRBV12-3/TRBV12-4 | ASPPPGPDEQRVEKLF
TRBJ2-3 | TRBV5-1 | ASSGGTSGSTDTQY
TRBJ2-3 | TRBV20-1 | SARGAGGLADTQY
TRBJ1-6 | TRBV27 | ASSGAGRFSSYNSPLH
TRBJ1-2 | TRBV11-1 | ASSPPGQDDGYT
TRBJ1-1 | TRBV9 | ASSVAPAALNTEAF